Each of the 24 T cell receptor beta chains below was sequenced from the same sample in a study of cytomegalovirus exposure and HLA in healthy donors. The PCR made use of 60 Vbeta and 13 Jbeta primers. The method was immunoSEQ multiplex PCR; TCRdb's version includes in-frame clones alone and lacks a portion of them. The table records some 200,000 clones, approximately 80% of them present only once. Material: PBMCs. The receptors derive from a woman younger than 30 in good health and CMV-seronegative.

This clone occurred once. An end of the junction does not agree with germline; a read error may underlie this. J is TRBJ2-1 and V is TRBV5-1; D uncertain. This CDR3 contains 14 residues. Germline V lookup: CDR1 SGHRS, CDR2 YFSETQ. The CDR3 sequence: CASTLVASGNEQFF. The CDR3 DNA reads TGCGCCAGCACCTTGGTGGCCTCTGGCAATGAGCAGTTCTTC. The full variable domain, with the rest looked up from reference TRBV5-1 and TRBJ2-1, is KAGVTQTPRYLIKTRGQQVTLSCSPISGHRSVSWYQQTPGQGLQFLFEYFSETQRNKGNFPGRFSGRQFSNSRSEMNVSTLELGDSALYLCASTLVASGNEQFFGPGTRLTVL.

The chain is built from TRBV10-3 and TRBJ2-7, with 8 bases matching TRBD2. Trimming took 0 bases from V and 7 from J; bases not matched to a gene: 8. The CDR3 is made up of 15 amino acids. Per the germline V gene, CDR1 is ENHRY and CDR2 is SYGVKD. In DNA, the CDR3 is TGTGCCATCAGTGAGTCACTAGCGGTCCGGGGGGAGCAGTACGTC. It encodes CAISESLAVRGEQYV.

This chain uses TRBV19 with TRBJ1-2, with D unresolved. V was pared by 3 bases and J by 6 bases, with 8 bases between. In germline, CDR1 is LNHDA, CDR2 SQIVND (reference sequence). There are 12 residues in the CDR3. The CDR3 DNA reads TGTGCCAGTAGTATCTGGCGGAATGGCTACACCTTC. This gives the protein CASSIWRNGYTF.

The rearrangement joins TRBV29-1 to TRBJ2-1, with 7 positions matching TRBD1. V lost 7 bases and J lost 2; bases outside the gene matches: 8. Germline V gene lookup returns CDR1 SQVTM and CDR2 ANQGSEA. This CDR3 contains 14 residues. The CDR3 sequence is CSARQGAAYNEQFF. The CDR3 coding sequence is TGCAGCGCGCGACAGGGTGCGGCCTACAATGAGCAGTTCTTC.

The chain employs TRBV28 and TRBJ1-2; TRBD1 matches at 10 bases. CDR1 is MDHEN, CDR2 SYDVKM, per germline. This CDR3 contains 17 residues. V gave up 2 bases and J gave up 6 bases; unmatched junction bases: 12. The CDR3 DNA is TGTGCCAGCAGTTTAAATGGCCGACAGGGGGCGAATCATGGCTACACCTTC. Encoded protein: CASSLNGRQGANHGYTF.

This clone showed up just a few times. The J gene is TRBJ1-1, the V gene TRBV6-6; no definite D call. V dropped 2 bases and J dropped 2 bases, with 15 bases sitting between them. This CDR3 is 16 amino acids long. Germline V lookup: CDR1 MNHNY, CDR2 SVGAGI (reference sequence). CDR3 sequence: CASSYDSSRGNTEAFF. CDR3 nucleotide sequence: TGTGCCAGCAGTTACGATTCCAGTCGAGGAAACACTGAAGCTTTCTTT.

The V and J genes are TRBV2 and TRBJ1-5; TRBD1 matches 8 bases. The V segment lost 7 bases and the J segment 0 bases; nucleotides outside the gene matches: 14. The CDR3 is made up of 18 amino acids. Germline assignment: CDR1 SNHLY and CDR2 FYNNEI. The CDR3 region is CASNVVPGGAVSNQPQHF. The DNA for the CDR3 is TGTGCCAGCAATGTCGTGCCAGGGGGCGCTGTTAGCAATCAGCCCCAGCATTTT.

V gene TRBV29-1 combines with J gene TRBJ2-7, with D tentatively TRBD2 (5 bases). The V and J ends lost 0 bases and 6 bases respectively, with 12 bases between them. The length of the CDR3 is 13 residues. CDR1 and CDR2 from the germline V gene are SQVTM and ANQGSEA. The DNA of the CDR3 is TGCAGCGTTGAAGAGGCGAGCGGCCTCGAGCAGTACTTC. Translating gives CSVEEASGLEQYF.

The J gene is TRBJ1-1, the V gene TRBV6-5; maybe TRBD1 (5 bases). Deletions cut 2 bases from V and 4 bases from J, with 17 bases between. The CDR3 runs 16 residues. Germline CDR1 and CDR2: MNHEY and SVGAGI. This chain's CDR3 is CASSYIGADRSTEAFF. CDR3 coding DNA: TGTGCCAGCAGTTACATCGGTGCCGACAGAAGCACTGAAGCTTTCTTT.

This rearrangement joins TRBV6-5 to TRBJ2-1; 10 nucleotides match TRBD2. Trimming took 6 bases from V and 4 from J; bases not matched to a gene: 6. Germline V gene sequence: CDR1 MNHEY, CDR2 SVGAGI. This CDR3 contains 15 residues. The CDR3 loop is CASRSGTSDYNEQFF. The CDR3 DNA reads TGTGCCAGCAGGTCCGGGACTAGCGATTACAATGAGCAGTTCTTC.

The chain joins TRBV5-1 to TRBJ2-3; TRBD2 might be the D (6 bases). CDR1 and CDR2 from the germline V gene are SGHRS and YFSETQ. V was trimmed by 4 bases and J by 0 bases, leaving 18 bases between them. The CDR3 totals 17 residues. DNA for the CDR3: TGCGCCAGCAGCCGCCGCGGGACTGAGCCTAGCACAGATACGCAGTATTTT. This translates into CASSRRGTEPSTDTQYF.

This clone was detected only a few times. The chain combines TRBV6-1 with TRBJ2-7, with 7 positions matching TRBD1. With V trimmed by 7 bases and J by 2 bases, 8 bases remained unmatched. This CDR3 region has 14 residues. Germline CDR1 is MNHNS and CDR2 is SASEGT. The CDR3 DNA reads as TGTGCCAGCACCCCGGGACAGCAGACCTACGAGCAGTACTTC. It yields the protein CASTPGQQTYEQYF.

The chain uses TRBV15 and TRBJ1-2, with D perhaps matching TRBD1 (5 bases). Germline lookup yields CDR1 LNHNV and CDR2 YYDKDF (reference sequence). The CDR3 is made up of 16 amino acids. V lost 3 bases to trimming and J lost 4 bases, with 18 bases between them. CDR3 amino acids: CATSSVRGLLLYGYTF. In DNA, the CDR3 is TGTGCCACCAGCAGTGTTAGGGGACTCCTCCTCTATGGCTACACCTTC.

The gene calls are TRBV30 and TRBJ1-2; TRBD1 might be the D (6 bases). The CDR3 totals 13 residues. V was cut by 4 bases and J by 4 bases, with 13 bases left in between. The germline V gene has CDR1 GTSNPN and CDR2 SVGIG (reference sequence). CDR3 bases: TGTGCCTGGACTCTCACAGGGAGCTATGGCTACACCTTC. It encodes CAWTLTGSYGYTF.

This clone came up a few times. The chain uses TRBV6-5 and TRBJ2-7, with D maybe TRBD2 (6 bases). This CDR3 spans 14 amino acids. Trimming cost V 8 bases and J 0 bases, with 14 bases left between them. Germline assignment: CDR1 MNHEY and CDR2 SVGAGI. DNA of the CDR3: TGTGCCAGCGGGAGGACGGATCTCTCCTACGAGCAGTACTTC. It translates to CASGRTDLSYEQYF.

This clone was counted a single time. The rearrangement uses TRBV5-1 and TRBJ2-7; D might be TRBD2 (6 bases). The germline V and J ends were trimmed by 0 bases and 3 bases, with 16 bases remaining between them. The CDR3 extends over 16 amino acids. The V gene's germline CDR1 is SGHRS and CDR2 YFSETQ. CDR3 DNA: TGCGCCAGCAGCTTGGATCCTAGCGCTTCGGGCTACGAGCAGTACTTC. This codes for CASSLDPSASGYEQYF.

This chain links TRBV10-3 with TRBJ2-2; D might be TRBD2 (5 bases). CDR1 ENHRY and CDR2 SYGVKD come from the germline V gene. The CDR3 has 13 residues. Trimming pared 4 bases from V and 6 bases from J, leaving 9 bases between. CDR3 in DNA: TGTGCCATCAGTGGTGAGGGAGCCGGGGAGCTGTTTTTT. Protein sequence: CAISGEGAGELFF.

The rearrangement joins TRBV7-2 to TRBJ2-3, with D possibly TRBD2 on 6 matching bases. Trimming left V 0 bases short and J 0 bases short, with 16 bases between. Germline V gene data show CDR1 as SGHTA and CDR2 as FQGNSA. The CDR3 loop spans 18 amino acids. For the CDR3, the DNA is TGTGCCAGCAGCTTAGCGCTAAGCCTAGCGTCTAGCACAGATACGCAGTATTTT. Translation: CASSLALSLASSTDTQYF.

The chain employs TRBV6-5 and TRBJ1-5; maybe TRBD1 (5 bases). CDR3 size: 13 residues. The ends were cut back, 2 bases at V and 6 bases at J, with 8 bases in the middle. The germline V gene has CDR1 MNHEY and CDR2 SVGAGI. CDR3 residues: CASSYAGRQPQHF. CDR3 DNA: TGTGCCAGCAGTTACGCAGGGCGTCAGCCCCAGCATTTT.

The chain has TRBV7-9 and TRBJ2-3; D call uncertain. V lost 4 bases and J lost 0, with 5 bases in between. The CDR3 is 13 residues long. Germline V gene sequence: CDR1 SEHNR, CDR2 FQNEAQ (reference sequence). The CDR3 DNA reads TGTGCCAGCAGCTCAACTAGCACAGATACGCAGTATTTT. This gives the protein CASSSTSTDTQYF.

The chain is built from TRBV9 and TRBJ2-1, with a tentative D call TRBD2 (7 bases). The CDR3 covers 15 residues. V lost 4 bases and J 8 bases, leaving 19 bases between the germline ends. CDR1 is SGDLS, CDR2 YYNGEE, per germline. In DNA, the CDR3 is TGTGCCAGCAGCCGGGGGCTAGCGGAGAGGGATGAGCAGTTCTTC. This translates into CASSRGLAERDEQFF. The full variable domain, with the rest looked up from reference TRBV9 and TRBJ2-1, is DSGVTQTPKHLITATGQRVTLRCSPRSGDLSVYWYQQSLDQGLQFLIQYYNGEERAKGNILERFSAQQFPDLHSELNLSSLELGDSALYFCASSRGLAERDEQFFGPGTRLTVL.

The V call is TRBV2, the J call TRBJ2-5; 7 nucleotides match TRBD2. CDR1 is SNHLY, CDR2 FYNNEI, per germline. The CDR3 spans 16 residues. The J segment lost 6 bases and the V segment lost 3 bases, leaving 13 bases of the junction unmatched. The CDR3 loop reads CASSEGVAMGGKTQYF. In nucleotides, the CDR3 is TGTGCCAGCAGTGAGGGGGTAGCGATGGGAGGGAAGACCCAGTACTTC.

The chain joins TRBV2 to TRBJ2-1, with 9 bases identical to TRBD2. The germline V gene has CDR1 SNHLY and CDR2 FYNNEI. This CDR3 spans 17 amino acids. The ends lost 2 bases at V and 0 bases at J; junction bases unmatched: 5. CDR3 region: CASSETCSGSSYNEQFF. The CDR3 DNA sequence: TGTGCCAGCAGTGAAACCTGTAGCGGGAGCTCCTACAATGAGCAGTTCTTC.

The genes are TRBV4-1 and TRBJ1-1, with TRBD1 matching over 9 bases. Trimming took 4 bases from V and 1 from J; bases not matched to a gene: 7. The CDR3 totals 16 residues. Germline-derived CDR1 and CDR2 are MGHRA and YSYEKL. CDR3 protein: CASSLLRTGANTEAFF. The CDR3 nucleotides read TGCGCCAGCAGCCTACTGAGGACAGGGGCGAACACTGAAGCTTTCTTT.